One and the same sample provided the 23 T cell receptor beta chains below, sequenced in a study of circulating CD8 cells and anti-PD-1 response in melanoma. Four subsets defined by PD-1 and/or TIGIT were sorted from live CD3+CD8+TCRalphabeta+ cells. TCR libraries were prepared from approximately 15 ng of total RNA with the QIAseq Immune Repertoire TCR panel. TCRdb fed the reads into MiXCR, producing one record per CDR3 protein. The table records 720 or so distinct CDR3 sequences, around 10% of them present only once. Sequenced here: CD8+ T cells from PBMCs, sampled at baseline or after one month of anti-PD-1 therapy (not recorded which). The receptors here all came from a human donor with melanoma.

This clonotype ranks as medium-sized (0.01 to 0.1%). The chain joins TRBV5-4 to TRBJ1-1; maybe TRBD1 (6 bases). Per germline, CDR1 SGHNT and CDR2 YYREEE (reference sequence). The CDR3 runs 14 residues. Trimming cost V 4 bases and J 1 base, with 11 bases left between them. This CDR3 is CASSAKGGNTEAFF. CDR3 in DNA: TGTGCCAGCAGCGCCAAAGGGGGGAACACTGAAGCTTTCTTT. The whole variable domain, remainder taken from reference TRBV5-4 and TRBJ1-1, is ETGVTQSPTHLIKTRGQQVTLRCSSQSGHNTVSWYQQALGQGPQFIFQYYREEENGRGNFPPRFSGLQFPNYSSELNVNALELDDSALYLCASSAKGGNTEAFFGQGTRLTVV.

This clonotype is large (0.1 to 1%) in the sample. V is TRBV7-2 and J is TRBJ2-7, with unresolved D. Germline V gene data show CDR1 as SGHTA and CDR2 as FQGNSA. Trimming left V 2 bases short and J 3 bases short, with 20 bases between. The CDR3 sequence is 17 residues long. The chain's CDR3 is CASSLPSGAVWSYEQYF. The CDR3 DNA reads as TGTGCCAGCAGCTTACCGTCTGGCGCAGTATGGAGCTACGAGCAGTACTTC.

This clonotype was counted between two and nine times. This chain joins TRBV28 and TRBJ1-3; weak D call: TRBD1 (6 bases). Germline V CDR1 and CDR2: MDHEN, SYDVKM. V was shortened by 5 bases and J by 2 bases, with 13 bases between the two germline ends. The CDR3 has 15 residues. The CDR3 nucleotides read TGTGCCAGCAGTGCCCGGACAGTTGCTGGAAACACCATATATTTT. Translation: CASSARTVAGNTIYF. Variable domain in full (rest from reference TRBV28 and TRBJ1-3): DVKVTQSSRYLVKRTGEKVFLECVQDMDHENMFWYRQDPGLGLRLIYFSYDVKMKEKGDIPEGYSVSREKKERFSLILESASTNQTSMYLCASSARTVAGNTIYFGEGSWLTVV.

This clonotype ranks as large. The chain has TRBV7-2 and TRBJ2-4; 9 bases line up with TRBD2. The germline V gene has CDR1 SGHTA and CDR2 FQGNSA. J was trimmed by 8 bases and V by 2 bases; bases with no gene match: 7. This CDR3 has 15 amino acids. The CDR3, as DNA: TGTGCCAGCAGCTTATTAGCGGGGGCCCCGGACATTCAGTACTTC. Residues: CASSLLAGAPDIQYF.

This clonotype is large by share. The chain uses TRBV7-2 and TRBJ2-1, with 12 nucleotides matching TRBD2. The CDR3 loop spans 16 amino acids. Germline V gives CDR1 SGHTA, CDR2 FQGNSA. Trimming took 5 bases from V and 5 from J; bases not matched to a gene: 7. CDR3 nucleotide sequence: TGTGCCAGCAGCGACCGGACTAGCGGGGTACACAATGAGCAGTTCTTC. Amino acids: CASSDRTSGVHNEQFF.

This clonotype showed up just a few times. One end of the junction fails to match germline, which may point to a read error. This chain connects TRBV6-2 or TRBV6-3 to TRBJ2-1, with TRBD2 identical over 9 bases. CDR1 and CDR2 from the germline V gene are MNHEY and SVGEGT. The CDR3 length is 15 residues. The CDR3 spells CASSFIAGAYNELFF. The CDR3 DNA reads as TGTGCCAGCAGTTTCATAGCGGGGGCCTACAATGAGCTGTTCTTC.

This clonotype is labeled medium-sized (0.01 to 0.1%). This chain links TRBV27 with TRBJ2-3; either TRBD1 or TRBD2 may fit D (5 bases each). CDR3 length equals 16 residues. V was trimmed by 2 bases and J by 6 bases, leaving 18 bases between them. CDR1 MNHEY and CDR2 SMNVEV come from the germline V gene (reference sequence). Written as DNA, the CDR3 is TGTGCCAGCAGTTTACCACCGGGACCCCAGAGGGATACGCAGTATTTT. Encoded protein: CASSLPPGPQRDTQYF.

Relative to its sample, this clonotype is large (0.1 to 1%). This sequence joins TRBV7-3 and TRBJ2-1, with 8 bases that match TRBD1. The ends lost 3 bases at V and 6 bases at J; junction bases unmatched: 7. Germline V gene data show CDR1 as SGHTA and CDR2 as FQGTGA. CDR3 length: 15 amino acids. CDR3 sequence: CASSFGTGLSNEQFF. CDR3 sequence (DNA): TGTGCCAGCAGCTTCGGGACAGGCCTTTCCAATGAGCAGTTCTTC.

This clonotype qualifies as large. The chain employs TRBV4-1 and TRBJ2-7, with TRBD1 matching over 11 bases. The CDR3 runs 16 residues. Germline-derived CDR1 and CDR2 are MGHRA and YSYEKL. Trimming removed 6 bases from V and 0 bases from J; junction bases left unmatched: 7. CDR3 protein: CASRQLGTGGSYEQYF. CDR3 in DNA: TGCGCCAGCAGACAACTCGGGACAGGGGGCTCCTACGAGCAGTACTTC.

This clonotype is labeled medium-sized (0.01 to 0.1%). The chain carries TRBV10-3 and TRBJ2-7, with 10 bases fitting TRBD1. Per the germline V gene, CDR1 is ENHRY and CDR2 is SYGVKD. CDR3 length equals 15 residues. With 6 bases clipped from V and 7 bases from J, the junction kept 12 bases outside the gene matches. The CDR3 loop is CAISSGTGELWEQYF. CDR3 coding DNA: TGTGCCATCAGCTCCGGGACAGGGGAGCTTTGGGAGCAGTACTTC.

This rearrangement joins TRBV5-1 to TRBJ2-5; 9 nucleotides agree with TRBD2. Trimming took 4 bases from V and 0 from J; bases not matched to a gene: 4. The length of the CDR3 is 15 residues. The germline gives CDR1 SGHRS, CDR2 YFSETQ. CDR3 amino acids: CASSTAGGHQETQYF. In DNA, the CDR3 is TGCGCCAGCAGCACGGCGGGGGGGCACCAAGAGACCCAGTACTTC.

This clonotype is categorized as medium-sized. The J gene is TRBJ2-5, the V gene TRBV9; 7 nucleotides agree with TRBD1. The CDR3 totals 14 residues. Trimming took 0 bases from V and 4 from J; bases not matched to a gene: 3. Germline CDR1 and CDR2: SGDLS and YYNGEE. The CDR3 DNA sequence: TGTGCCAGCAGCGTAGAGGGGGCCTTAGAGACCCAGTACTTC. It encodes CASSVEGALETQYF.

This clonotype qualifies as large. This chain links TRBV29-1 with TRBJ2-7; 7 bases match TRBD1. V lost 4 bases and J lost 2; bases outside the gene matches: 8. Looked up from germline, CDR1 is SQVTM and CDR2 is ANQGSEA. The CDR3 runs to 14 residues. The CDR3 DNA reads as TGCAGCGTTGGAGCGGAGACAGGGACCTACGAGCAGTACTTC. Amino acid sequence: CSVGAETGTYEQYF.

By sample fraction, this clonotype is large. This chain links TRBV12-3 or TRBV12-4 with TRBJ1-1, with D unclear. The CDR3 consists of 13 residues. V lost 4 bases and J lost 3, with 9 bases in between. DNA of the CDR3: TGTGCCAGCAGTTCCCGGTCTGACACTGAAGCTTTCTTT. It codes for CASSSRSDTEAFF.

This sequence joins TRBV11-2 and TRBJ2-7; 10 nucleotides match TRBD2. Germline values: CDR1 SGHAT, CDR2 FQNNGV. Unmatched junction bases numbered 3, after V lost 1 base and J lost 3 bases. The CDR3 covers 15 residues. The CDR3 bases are TGTGCCAGCAGCTTAGCCGCTAGCGGGGGCTACGAGCAGTACTTC. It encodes CASSLAASGGYEQYF.

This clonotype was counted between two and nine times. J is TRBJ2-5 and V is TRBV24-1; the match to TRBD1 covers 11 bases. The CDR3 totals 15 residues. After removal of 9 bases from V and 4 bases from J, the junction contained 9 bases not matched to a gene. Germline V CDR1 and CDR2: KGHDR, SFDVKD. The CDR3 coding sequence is TGTGCCACCCAGAACGGACAGGGGGCCGGAGAGACCCAGTACTTC. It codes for CATQNGQGAGETQYF.

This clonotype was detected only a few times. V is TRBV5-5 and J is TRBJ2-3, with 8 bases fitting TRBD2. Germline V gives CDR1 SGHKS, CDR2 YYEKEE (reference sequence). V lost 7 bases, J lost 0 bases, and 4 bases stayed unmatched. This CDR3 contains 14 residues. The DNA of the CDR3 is TGTGCCAGCGGCGGGGGGCGGAGCACAGATACGCAGTATTTT. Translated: CASGGGRSTDTQYF.

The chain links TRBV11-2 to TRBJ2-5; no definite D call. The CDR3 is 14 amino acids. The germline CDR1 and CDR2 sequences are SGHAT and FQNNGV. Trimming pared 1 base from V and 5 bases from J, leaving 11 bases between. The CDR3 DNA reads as TGTGCCAGCAGCTTAGGAGGTCTGGTTGAGACCCAGTACTTC. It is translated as CASSLGGLVETQYF.

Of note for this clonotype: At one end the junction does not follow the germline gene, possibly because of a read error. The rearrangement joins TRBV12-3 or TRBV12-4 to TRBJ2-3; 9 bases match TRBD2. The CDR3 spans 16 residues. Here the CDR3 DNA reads TGTGCCAGCAGCTTAGATCTAGCGGGGAGCACAGATACGCAGTACTTT. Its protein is CASSLDLAGSTDTQYF.

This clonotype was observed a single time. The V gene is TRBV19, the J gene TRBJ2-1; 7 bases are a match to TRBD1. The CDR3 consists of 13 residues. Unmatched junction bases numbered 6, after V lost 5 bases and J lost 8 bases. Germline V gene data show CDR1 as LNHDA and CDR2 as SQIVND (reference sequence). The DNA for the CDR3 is TGTGCCAGTAGTTTGACAGGGATCTATGAGCAGTTCTTC. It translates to CASSLTGIYEQFF.

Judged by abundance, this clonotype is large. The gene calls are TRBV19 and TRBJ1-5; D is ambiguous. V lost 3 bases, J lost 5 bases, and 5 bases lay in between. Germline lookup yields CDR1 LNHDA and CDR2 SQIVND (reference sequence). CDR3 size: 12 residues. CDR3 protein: CASSMQDQPQHF. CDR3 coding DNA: TGTGCCAGTAGTATGCAGGATCAGCCCCAGCATTTT.

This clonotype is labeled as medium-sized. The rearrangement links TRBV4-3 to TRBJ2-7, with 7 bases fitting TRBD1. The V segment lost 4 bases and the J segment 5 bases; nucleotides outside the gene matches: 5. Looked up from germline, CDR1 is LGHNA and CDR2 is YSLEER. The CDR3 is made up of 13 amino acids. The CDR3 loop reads CASSLTTGDEQYF. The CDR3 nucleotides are TGCGCCAGCAGCCTAACAACAGGGGACGAGCAGTACTTC.

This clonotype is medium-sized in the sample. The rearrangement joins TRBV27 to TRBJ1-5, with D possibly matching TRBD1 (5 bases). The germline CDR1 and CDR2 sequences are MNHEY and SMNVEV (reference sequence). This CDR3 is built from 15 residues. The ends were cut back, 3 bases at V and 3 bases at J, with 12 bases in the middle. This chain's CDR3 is CASSLGGANNQPQHF. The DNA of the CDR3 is TGTGCCAGCAGTTTGGGCGGGGCGAACAATCAGCCCCAGCATTTT.